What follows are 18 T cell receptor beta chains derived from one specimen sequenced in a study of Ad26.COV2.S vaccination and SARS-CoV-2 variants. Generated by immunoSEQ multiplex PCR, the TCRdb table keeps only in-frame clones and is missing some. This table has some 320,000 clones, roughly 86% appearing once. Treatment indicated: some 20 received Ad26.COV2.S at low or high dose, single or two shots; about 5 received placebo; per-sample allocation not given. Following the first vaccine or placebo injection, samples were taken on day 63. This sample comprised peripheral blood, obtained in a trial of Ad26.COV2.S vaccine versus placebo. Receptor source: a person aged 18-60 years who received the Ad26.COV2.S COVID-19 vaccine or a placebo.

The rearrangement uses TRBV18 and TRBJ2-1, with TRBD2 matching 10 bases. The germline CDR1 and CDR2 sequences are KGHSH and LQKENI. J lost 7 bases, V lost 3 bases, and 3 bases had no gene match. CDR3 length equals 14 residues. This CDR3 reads CASSPSLAGNEQFF. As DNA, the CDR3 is TGTGCCAGCTCACCGTCACTAGCGGGGAATGAGCAGTTCTTC.

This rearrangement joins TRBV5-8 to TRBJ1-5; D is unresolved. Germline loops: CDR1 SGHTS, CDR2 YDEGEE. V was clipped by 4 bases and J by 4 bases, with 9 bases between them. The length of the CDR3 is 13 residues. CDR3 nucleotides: TGTGCCAGCAGCACGGGCCTTAATCAGCCCCAGCATTTT. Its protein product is CASSTGLNQPQHF.

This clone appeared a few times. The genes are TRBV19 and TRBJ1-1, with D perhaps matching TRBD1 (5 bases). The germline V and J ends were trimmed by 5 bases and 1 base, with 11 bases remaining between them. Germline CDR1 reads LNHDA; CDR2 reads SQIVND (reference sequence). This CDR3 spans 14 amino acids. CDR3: CASSAGRKNTEAFF. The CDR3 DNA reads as TGTGCCAGTAGTGCGGGACGGAAGAACACTGAAGCTTTCTTT.

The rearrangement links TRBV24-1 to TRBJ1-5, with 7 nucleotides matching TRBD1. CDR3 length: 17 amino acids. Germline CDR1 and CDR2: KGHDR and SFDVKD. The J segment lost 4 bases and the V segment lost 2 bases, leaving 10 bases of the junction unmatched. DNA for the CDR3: TGTGCCACCAGTGATTCCAACCAGGGGGAGGGTAATCAGCCCCAGCATTTT. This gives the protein CATSDSNQGEGNQPQHF.

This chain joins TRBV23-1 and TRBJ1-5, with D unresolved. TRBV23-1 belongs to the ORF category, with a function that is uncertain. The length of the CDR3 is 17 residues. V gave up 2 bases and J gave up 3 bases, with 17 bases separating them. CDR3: CASSQPWPRQDNQPQHF. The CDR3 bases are TGCGCCAGCAGTCAACCCTGGCCGCGGCAGGACAATCAGCCCCAGCATTTT.

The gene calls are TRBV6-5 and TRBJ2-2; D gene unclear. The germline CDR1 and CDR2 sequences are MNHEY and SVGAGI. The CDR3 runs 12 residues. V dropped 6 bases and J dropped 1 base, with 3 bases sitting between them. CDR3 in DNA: TGTGCCAGCAGGGGGAACACCGGGGAGCTGTTTTTT. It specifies CASRGNTGELFF.

CDR3 in amino acids: CASSYRDRSGGYTF. Here the CDR3 DNA reads TGTGCCAGCAGTTACCGGGACAGGAGTGGCGGCTACACCTTC. The V and J genes are TRBV13 and TRBJ1-2, with 8 bases matching TRBD1. The CDR3 consists of 14 residues. J gave up 8 bases and V 6 bases, and 11 bases lay outside the gene matches. Germline loops: CDR1 PRHDT, CDR2 FYEKMQ (reference sequence).

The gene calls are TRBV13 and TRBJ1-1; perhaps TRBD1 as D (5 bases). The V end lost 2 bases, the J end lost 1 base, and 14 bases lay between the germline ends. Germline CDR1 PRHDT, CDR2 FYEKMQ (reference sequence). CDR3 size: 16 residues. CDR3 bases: TGTGCCAGCAGCTTATGGCAGGGCTCGACGAACACTGAAGCTTTCTTT. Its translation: CASSLWQGSTNTEAFF. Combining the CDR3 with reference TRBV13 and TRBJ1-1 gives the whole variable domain AAGVIQSPRHLIKEKRETATLKCYPIPRHDTVYWYQQGPGQDPQFLISFYEKMQSDKGSIPDRFSAQQFSDYHSELNMSSLELGDSALYFCASSLWQGSTNTEAFFGQGTRLTVV.

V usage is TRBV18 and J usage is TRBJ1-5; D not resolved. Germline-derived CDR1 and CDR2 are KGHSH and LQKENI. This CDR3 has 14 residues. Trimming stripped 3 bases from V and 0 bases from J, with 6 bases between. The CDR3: CASSPGNSNQPQHF. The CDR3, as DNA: TGTGCCAGCTCACCGGGGAATAGCAATCAGCCCCAGCATTTT.

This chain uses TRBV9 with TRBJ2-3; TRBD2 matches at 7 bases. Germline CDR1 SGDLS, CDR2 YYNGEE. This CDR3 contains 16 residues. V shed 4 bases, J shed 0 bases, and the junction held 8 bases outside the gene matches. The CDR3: CASSSRWRGSTDTQYF. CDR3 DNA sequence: TGTGCCAGCAGCTCACGTTGGCGGGGGAGCACAGATACGCAGTATTTT.

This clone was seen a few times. The CDR3 loop is CASSEGGTADNEQFF. In DNA form, the CDR3 reads TGTGCCAGCAGTGAGGGCGGGACAGCCGACAATGAGCAGTTCTTC. The rearrangement links TRBV6-4 to TRBJ2-1, with D possibly matching TRBD1 (7 bases). This CDR3 region has 15 residues. Deletions cut 3 bases from V and 5 bases from J, with 14 bases between. Germline V gene data show CDR1 as MRHNA and CDR2 as SNTAGT.

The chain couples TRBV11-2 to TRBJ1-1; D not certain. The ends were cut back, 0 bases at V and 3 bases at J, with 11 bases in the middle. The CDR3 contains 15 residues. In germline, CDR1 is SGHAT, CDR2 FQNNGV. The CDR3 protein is CASSLDVGRDTEAFF. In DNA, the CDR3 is TGTGCCAGCAGCTTAGATGTGGGGAGGGACACTGAAGCTTTCTTT.

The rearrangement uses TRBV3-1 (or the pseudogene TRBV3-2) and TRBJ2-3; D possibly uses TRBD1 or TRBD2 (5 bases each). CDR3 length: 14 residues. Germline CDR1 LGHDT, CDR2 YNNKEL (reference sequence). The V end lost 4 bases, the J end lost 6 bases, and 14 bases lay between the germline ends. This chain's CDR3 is CASSLTSEGDTQYF. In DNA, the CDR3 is TGTGCCAGCAGCCTCACGAGCGAGGGGGATACGCAGTATTTT.

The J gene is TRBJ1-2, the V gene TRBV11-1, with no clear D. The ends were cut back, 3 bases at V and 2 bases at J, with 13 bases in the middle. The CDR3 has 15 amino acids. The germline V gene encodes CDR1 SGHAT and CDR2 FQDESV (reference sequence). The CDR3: CASSFSPGPNYGYTF. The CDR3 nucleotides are TGTGCCAGCAGCTTTTCTCCAGGTCCAAACTATGGCTACACCTTC.

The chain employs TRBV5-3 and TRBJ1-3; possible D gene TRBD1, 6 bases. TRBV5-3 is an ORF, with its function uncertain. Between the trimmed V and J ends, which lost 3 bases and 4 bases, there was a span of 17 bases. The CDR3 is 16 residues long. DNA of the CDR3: TGTGCCAGAAGCTCTCAACAGGGAGAGGTCGGAAACACCATATATTTT. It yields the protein CARSSQQGEVGNTIYF.

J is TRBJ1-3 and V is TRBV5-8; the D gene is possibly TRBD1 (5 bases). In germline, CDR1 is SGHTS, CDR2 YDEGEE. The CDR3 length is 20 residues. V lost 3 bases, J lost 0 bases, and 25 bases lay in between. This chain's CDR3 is CASSSQPRTPTSSSGNTIYF. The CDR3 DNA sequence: TGTGCCAGCAGCTCCCAACCGCGGACACCTACCTCGAGCTCTGGAAACACCATATATTTT.

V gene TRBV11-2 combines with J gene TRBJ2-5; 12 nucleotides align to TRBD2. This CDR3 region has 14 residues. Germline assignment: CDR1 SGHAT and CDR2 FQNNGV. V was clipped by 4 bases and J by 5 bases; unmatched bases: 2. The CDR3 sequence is CASSSTSGGETQYF. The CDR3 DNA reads TGTGCCAGCAGCTCGACTAGCGGGGGTGAGACCCAGTACTTC.

CDR3 in DNA: TGTGCCAGCAGCTCAATGGCCGGGGGGGAGCTGTTTTTT. Its protein product is CASSSMAGGELFF. This chain joins TRBV7-9 and TRBJ2-2; D is undetermined. Trimming took off 4 bases at V and 8 bases at J, with 11 bases between the two ends. The germline V gene encodes CDR1 SEHNR and CDR2 FQNEAQ (reference sequence). The CDR3 consists of 13 residues. The full variable domain, with the rest looked up from reference TRBV7-9 and TRBJ2-2, is DTGVSQNPRHKITKRGQNVTFRCDPISEHNRLYWYRQTLGQGPEFLTYFQNEAQLEKSRLLSDRFSAERPKGSFSTLEIQRTEQGDSAMYLCASSSMAGGELFFGEGSRLTVL.